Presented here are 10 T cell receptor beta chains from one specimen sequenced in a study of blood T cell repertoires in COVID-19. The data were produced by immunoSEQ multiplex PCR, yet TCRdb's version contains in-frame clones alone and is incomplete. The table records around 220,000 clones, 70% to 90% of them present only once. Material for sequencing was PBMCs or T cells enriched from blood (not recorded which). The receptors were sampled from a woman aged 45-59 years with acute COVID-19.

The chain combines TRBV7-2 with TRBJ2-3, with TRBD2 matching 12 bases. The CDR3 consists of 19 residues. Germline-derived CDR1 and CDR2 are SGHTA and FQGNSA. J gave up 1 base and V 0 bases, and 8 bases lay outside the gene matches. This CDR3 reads CASSLAAPGLAGRTDTQYF. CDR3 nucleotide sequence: TGTGCCAGCAGCTTAGCGGCTCCGGGACTAGCGGGTCGCACAGATACGCAGTATTTT.

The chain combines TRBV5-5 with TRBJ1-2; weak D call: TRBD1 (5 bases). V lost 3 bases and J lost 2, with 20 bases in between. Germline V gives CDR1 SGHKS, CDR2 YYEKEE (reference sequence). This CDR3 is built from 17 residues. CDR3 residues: CASSSEGPGSGNYGYTF. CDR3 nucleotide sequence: TGTGCCAGCAGCTCGGAGGGGCCTGGGTCAGGAAACTATGGCTACACCTTC.

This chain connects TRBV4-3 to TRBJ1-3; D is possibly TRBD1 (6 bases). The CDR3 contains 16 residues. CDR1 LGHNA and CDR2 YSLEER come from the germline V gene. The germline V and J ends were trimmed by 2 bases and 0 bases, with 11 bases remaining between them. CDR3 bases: TGCGCCAGCAGCCAATCAACAGGGAGCTCTGGAAACACCATATATTTT. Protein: CASSQSTGSSGNTIYF.

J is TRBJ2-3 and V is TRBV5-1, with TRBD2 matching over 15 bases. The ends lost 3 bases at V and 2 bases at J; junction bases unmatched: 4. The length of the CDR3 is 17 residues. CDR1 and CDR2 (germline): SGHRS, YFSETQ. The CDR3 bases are TGCGCCAGCAGCTGGGGGACTAGCGGGAGGAACACAGATACGCAGTATTTT. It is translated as CASSWGTSGRNTDTQYF.

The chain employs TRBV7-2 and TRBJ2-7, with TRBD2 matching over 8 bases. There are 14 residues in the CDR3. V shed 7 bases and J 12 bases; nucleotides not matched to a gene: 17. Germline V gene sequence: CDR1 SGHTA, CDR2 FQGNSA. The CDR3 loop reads CASNELAGATPGYF. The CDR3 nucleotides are TGTGCCAGCAACGAGCTAGCGGGCGCCACCCCGGGGTACTTC.

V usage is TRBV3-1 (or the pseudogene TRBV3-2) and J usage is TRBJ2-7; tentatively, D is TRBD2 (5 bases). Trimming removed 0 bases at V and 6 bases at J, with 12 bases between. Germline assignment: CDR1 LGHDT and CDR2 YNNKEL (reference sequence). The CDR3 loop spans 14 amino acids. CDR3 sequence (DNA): TGTGCCAGCAGCCAAGATGGGAGTTATAGCGAGCAGTACTTC. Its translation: CASSQDGSYSEQYF.

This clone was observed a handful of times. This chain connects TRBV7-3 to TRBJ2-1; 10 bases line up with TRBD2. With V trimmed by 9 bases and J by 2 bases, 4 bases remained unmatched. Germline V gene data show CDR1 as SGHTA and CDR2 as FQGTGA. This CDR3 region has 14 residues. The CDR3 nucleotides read TGTGCCAGTGCTAGCGGGAGCCCCTACAATGAGCAGTTCTTC. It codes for CASASGSPYNEQFF. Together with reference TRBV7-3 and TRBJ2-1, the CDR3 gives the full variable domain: GAGVSQTPSNKVTEKGKYVELRCDPISGHTALYWYRQSLGQGPEFLIYFQGTGAADDSGLPNDRFFAVRPEGSVSTLKIQRTERGDSAVYLCASASGSPYNEQFFGPGTRLTVL.

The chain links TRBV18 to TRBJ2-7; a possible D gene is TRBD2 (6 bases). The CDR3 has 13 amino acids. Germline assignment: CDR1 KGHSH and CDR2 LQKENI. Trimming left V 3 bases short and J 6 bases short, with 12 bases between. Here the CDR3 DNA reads TGTGCCAGCTCACCGGCCCAGGGAGGCGAGCAGTACTTC. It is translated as CASSPAQGGEQYF.

The CDR3 is CASSWAATYEQYF. CDR3 nucleotide sequence: TGTGCCAGCAGCTGGGCAGCTACCTACGAGCAGTACTTC. This rearrangement joins TRBV5-4 to TRBJ2-7; D is unresolved. The V end lost 3 bases, the J end lost 2 bases, and 9 bases lay between the germline ends. This CDR3 contains 13 residues. CDR1 SGHNT and CDR2 YYREEE come from the germline V gene (reference sequence).

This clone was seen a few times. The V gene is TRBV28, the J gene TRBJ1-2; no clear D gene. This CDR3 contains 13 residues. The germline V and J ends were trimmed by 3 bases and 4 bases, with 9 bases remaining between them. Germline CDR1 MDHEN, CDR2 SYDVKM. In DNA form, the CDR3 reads TGTGCCAGCAGTTTTTCGTCTAGCTATGGCTACACCTTC. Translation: CASSFSSSYGYTF.